Reported below is one TCR beta chain. Its antigen is undetermined. The sample is drawn from a study of CD8+ T cells in alopecia areata. General study points: Unlike in mice, where it was clearer, TCR sharing across patients was less clear, possibly HLA-related. Among the top 100, expanded CD8+ clones, as well as scalp clonality, were significantly decreased by tofacitinib. With just one nonresponder, it is still uncertain whether baseline CD8+ expansion relates to response.

The treatment here: oral pan-JAK inhibitor, 5-10 mg twice daily. It was from alopecia areata patients that lesional scalp punch biopsies and peripheral blood were collected. The CDR3 spans 17 residues. The J segment lost 5 bases and the V segment lost 8 bases, leaving 14 bases of the junction unmatched. Germline CDR1 and CDR2: SQVTM and ANQGSEA. After isolation, RNA underwent reverse transcription to generate cDNA as the sequencing template. The data were produced by immunoSEQ multiplex PCR, yet TCRdb's version contains in-frame clones alone and is incomplete. The top ten hold around 30% of the sample, which has 100,000 to 150,000 clones, 58% seen once.

This receptor was obtained from a human donor with alopecia areata. This sequence joins TRBV29-1 and TRBJ2-5; 16 bases map to TRBD2. The sample consisted of CD8+ T cells sorted from blood, taken at week 4, from a patient treated with tofacitinib. CDR3 sequence: CSSTPPGLAGGLETQYF. CDR3 sequence (DNA): TGCAGCTCCACGCCACCGGGACTAGCGGGGGGGCTGGAGACCCAGTACTTC.